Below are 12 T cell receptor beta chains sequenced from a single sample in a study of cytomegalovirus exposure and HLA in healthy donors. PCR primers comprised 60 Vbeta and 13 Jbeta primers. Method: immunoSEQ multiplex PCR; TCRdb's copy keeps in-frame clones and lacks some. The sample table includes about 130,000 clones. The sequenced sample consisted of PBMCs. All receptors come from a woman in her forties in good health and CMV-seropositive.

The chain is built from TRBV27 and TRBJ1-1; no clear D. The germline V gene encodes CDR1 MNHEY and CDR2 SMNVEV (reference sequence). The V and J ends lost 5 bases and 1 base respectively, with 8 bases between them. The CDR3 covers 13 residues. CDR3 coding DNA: TGTGCCAGCAGTCCCCTCCGGAACACTGAAGCTTTCTTT. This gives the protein CASSPLRNTEAFF.

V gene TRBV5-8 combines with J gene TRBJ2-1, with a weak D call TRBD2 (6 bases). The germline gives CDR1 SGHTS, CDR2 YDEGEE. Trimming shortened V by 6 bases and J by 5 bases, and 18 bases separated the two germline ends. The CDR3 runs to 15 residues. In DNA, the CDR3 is TGTGCCAGCACCCGGGGTTGGCGGGGAAACAATGAGCAGTTCTTC. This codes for CASTRGWRGNNEQFF.

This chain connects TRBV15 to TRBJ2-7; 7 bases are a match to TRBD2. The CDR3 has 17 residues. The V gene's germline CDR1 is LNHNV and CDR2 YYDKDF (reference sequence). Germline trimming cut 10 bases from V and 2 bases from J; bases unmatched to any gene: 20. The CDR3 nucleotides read TGTGCCAGTCGAATGGGCCCCGGGACTACTACAACCTACGAGCAGTACTTC. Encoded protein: CASRMGPGTTTTYEQYF. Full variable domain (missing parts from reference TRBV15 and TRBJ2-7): DAMVIQNPRYQVTQFGKPVTLSCSQTLNHNVMYWYQQKSSQAPKLLFHYYDKDFNNEADTPDNFQSRRPNTSFCFLDIRSPGLGDTAMYLCASRMGPGTTTTYEQYFGPGTRLTVT.

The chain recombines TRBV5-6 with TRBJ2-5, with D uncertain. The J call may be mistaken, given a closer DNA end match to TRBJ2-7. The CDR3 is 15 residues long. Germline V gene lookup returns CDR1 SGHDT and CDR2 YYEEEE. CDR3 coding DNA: TGTGCCAGCAGCCTAAGATATCCTTACTTCTACGAGCAGTACTTC. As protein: CASSLRYPYFYEQYF.

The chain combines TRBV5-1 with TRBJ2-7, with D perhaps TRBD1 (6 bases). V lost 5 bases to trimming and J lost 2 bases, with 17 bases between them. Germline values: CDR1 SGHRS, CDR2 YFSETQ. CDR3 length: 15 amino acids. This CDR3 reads CASRAQGVGTYEQYF. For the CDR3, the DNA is TGCGCCAGCAGGGCACAGGGTGTCGGGACCTACGAGCAGTACTTC.

The CDR3: CASSVGGGDTQYF. CDR3 bases: TGTGCCAGCAGCGTGGGAGGTGGGGATACGCAGTATTTT. V gene TRBV9 combines with J gene TRBJ2-3, with a tentative D call TRBD2 (6 bases). The CDR3 runs to 13 residues. Germline V gene sequence: CDR1 SGDLS, CDR2 YYNGEE. Trimming took 2 bases from V and 6 from J, leaving 10 bases between them.

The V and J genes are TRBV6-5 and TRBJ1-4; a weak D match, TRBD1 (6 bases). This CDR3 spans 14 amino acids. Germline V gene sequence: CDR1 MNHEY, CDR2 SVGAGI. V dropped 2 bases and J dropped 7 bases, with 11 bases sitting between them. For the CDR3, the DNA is TGTGCCAGCAGTTACGGGGGGGCTCGTGAAAAACTGTTTTTT. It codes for CASSYGGAREKLFF.

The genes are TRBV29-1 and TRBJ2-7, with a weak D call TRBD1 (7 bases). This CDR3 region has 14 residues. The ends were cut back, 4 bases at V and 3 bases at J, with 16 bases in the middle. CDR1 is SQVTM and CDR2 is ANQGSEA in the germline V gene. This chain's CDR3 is CSVVLTGEDYEQYF. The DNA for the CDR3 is TGCAGCGTTGTCCTTACAGGGGAGGACTACGAGCAGTACTTC.

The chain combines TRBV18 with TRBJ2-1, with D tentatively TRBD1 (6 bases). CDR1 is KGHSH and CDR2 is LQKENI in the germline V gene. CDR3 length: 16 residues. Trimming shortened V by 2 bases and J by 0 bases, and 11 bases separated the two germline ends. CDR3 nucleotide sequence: TGTGCCAGCTCACCAAGACAGGAGCCCTCCTACAATGAGCAGTTCTTC. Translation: CASSPRQEPSYNEQFF.

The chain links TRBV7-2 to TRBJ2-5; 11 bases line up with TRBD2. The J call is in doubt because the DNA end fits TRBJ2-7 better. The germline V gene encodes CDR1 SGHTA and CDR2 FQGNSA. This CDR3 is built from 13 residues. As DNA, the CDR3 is TGTGCTGCGGGACTAGCGGAATCCTACGAGCAGTACTTC. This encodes CAAGLAESYEQYF.

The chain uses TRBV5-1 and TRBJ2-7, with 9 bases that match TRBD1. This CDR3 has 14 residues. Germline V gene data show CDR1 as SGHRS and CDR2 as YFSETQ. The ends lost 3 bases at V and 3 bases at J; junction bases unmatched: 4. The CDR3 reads CASSYGQGNYEQYF. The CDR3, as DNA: TGCGCCAGCAGCTACGGACAGGGGAACTACGAGCAGTACTTC.

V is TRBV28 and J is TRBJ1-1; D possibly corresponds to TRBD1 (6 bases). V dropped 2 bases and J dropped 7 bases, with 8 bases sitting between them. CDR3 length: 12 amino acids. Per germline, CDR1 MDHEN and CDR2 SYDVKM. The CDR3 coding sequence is TGTGCCAGCAGTTTAAGGACAGATGAAGCTTTCTTT. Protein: CASSLRTDEAFF.